The 18 T cell receptor beta chains below all came from one sample that was sequenced in a study of T cell changes during pregnancy in multiple sclerosis. TCRdb's table, derived via immunoSEQ multiplex PCR, lists solely in-frame clones and lacks some. Of tens of thousands of clones listed, just over 90% were seen once; the top ten hold about 0.21%. Sequenced here: CD4+ T cells from peripheral blood mononuclear cells, sampled in the second trimester of pregnancy. The receptor set was obtained from a female donor with multiple sclerosis, enrolled in a pregnancy study.

The V call is TRBV6-6, the J call TRBJ1-2; 9 bases are shared with TRBD1. The germline CDR1 and CDR2 sequences are MNHNY and SVGAGI (reference sequence). The CDR3 spans 15 residues. The J segment lost 4 bases and the V segment lost 6 bases, leaving 9 bases of the junction unmatched. In DNA form, the CDR3 reads TGTGCCAGCAGCCGGGGACAGGGTTTGGGCTATGGCTACACCTTC. Translated: CASSRGQGLGYGYTF.

V is TRBV7-7 and J is TRBJ2-3; tentative D call: TRBD2 (6 bases). V was trimmed by 5 bases and J by 2 bases, leaving 11 bases between them. The length of the CDR3 is 14 residues. Germline CDR1 is SSHAT and CDR2 is FNYEAQ (reference sequence). CDR3 in amino acids: CASSPGLATDTQYF. Here the CDR3 DNA reads TGTGCCAGCAGCCCGGGACTTGCCACAGATACGCAGTATTTT.

This chain joins TRBV18 and TRBJ1-1; the match to TRBD1 covers 10 bases. The V segment lost 0 bases and the J segment 8 bases; nucleotides outside the gene matches: 12. The CDR3 has 17 amino acids. In germline, CDR1 is KGHSH, CDR2 LQKENI. The CDR3 DNA sequence: TGTGCCAGCTCACCACCTTCCGGACAGGGGGATAGGGCAGAAGCTTTCTTT. This codes for CASSPPSGQGDRAEAFF.

This clone showed up just a few times. The chain uses TRBV13 and TRBJ1-1; 7 nucleotides line up with TRBD1. Germline CDR1 reads PRHDT; CDR2 reads FYEKMQ (reference sequence). The ends lost 5 bases at V and 6 bases at J; junction bases unmatched: 6. The length of the CDR3 is 13 residues. The DNA of the CDR3 is TGTGCCAGCAGCCCCCCAGGGGGACCTGAAGCTTTCTTT. Amino acids: CASSPPGGPEAFF.

The V call is TRBV4-2, the J call TRBJ2-3; 14 positions agree with TRBD2. This CDR3 has 16 residues. Trimming removed 4 bases from V and 6 bases from J; junction bases left unmatched: 6. Per germline, CDR1 LGHNA and CDR2 YNFKEQ. The CDR3 sequence: CASSLGTSGSFDTQYF. The CDR3 DNA reads as TGTGCCAGCAGCCTAGGGACTAGCGGGAGTTTCGATACGCAGTATTTT.

This chain uses TRBV9 with TRBJ1-2, with D possibly being TRBD1 (6 bases). The germline V gene has CDR1 SGDLS and CDR2 YYNGEE. The CDR3 is made up of 16 amino acids. Trimming took 3 bases from V and 3 from J, leaving 18 bases between them. The CDR3 bases are TGTGCCAGCAGCGCTGGGCCAGGGGAGGGACACTATGGCTACACCTTC. Its protein product is CASSAGPGEGHYGYTF.

The chain couples TRBV7-3 to TRBJ2-2; TRBD1 matches at 9 bases. Germline V gives CDR1 SGHTA, CDR2 FQGTGA. The CDR3 runs 17 residues. V lost 5 bases, J lost 3 bases, and 10 bases stayed unmatched. The CDR3 bases are TGTGCCAGCAGCCGAAACCGGGACAGGGATTACACCGGGGAGCTGTTTTTT. This codes for CASSRNRDRDYTGELFF. Full variable domain (missing parts from reference TRBV7-3 and TRBJ2-2): GAGVSQTPSNKVTEKGKYVELRCDPISGHTALYWYRQSLGQGPEFLIYFQGTGAADDSGLPNDRFFAVRPEGSVSTLKIQRTERGDSAVYLCASSRNRDRDYTGELFFGEGSRLTVL.

The CDR3 region is CASSLVAGTGYEQYF. The DNA for the CDR3 is TGTGCCAGCAGCTTAGTGGCCGGGACTGGCTACGAGCAGTACTTC. The chain employs TRBV11-2 and TRBJ2-7; tentative D call: TRBD2 (6 bases). This CDR3 has 15 amino acids. The V and J ends lost 1 base and 3 bases respectively, with 13 bases between them. Germline values: CDR1 SGHAT, CDR2 FQNNGV. The complete variable domain, with remaining parts taken from reference TRBV11-2 and TRBJ2-7, reads EAGVAQSPRYKIIEKRQSVAFWCNPISGHATLYWYQQILGQGPKLLIQFQNNGVVDDSQLPKDRFSAERLKGVDSTLKIQPAKLEDSAVYLCASSLVAGTGYEQYFGPGTRLTVT.

This chain uses TRBV7-2 with TRBJ1-1; weak D call: TRBD1 (6 bases). V shed 0 bases and J shed 6 bases, with 17 bases lying between them. Germline CDR1 and CDR2: SGHTA and FQGNSA. The CDR3 covers 16 residues. The CDR3, as DNA: TGTGCCAGCAGCTTAGCAGGGGGAAGTCTAAGCGCTGAAGCTTTCTTT. Its protein product is CASSLAGGSLSAEAFF.

This clone was seen only a few times. The rearrangement uses TRBV30 and TRBJ1-1; D is unresolved. The germline gives CDR1 GTSNPN, CDR2 SVGIG (reference sequence). CDR3 length equals 13 residues. The V gene lost 3 bases and the J gene lost 1 base, with 9 bases spanning the gap. In DNA, the CDR3 is TGTGCCTGGAGGGGCAGTTGGAACACTGAAGCTTTCTTT. Protein: CAWRGSWNTEAFF.

In its sample, this clone was seen once. V and J are TRBV5-1 and TRBJ1-1; the D gene is possibly TRBD1 (5 bases). Germline CDR1 and CDR2: SGHRS and YFSETQ. Trimming took off 1 base at V and 1 base at J, with 11 bases between the two ends. This CDR3 region has 15 residues. The chain's CDR3 is CASSLLGAGNTEAFF. CDR3 nucleotides: TGCGCCAGCAGCTTGTTAGGGGCTGGGAACACTGAAGCTTTCTTT.

The V call is TRBV9, the J call TRBJ1-2; no firm D call. Trimming shortened V by 3 bases and J by 4 bases, and 16 bases separated the two germline ends. Germline CDR1 SGDLS, CDR2 YYNGEE. The CDR3 runs to 15 residues. DNA for the CDR3: TGTGCCAGCAGCGGATTACATGAGAAGCGCTATGGCTACACCTTC. Protein: CASSGLHEKRYGYTF. Based on the CDR3 plus reference TRBV9 and TRBJ1-2, the full variable domain is DSGVTQTPKHLITATGQRVTLRCSPRSGDLSVYWYQQSLDQGLQFLIQYYNGEERAKGNILERFSAQQFPDLHSELNLSSLELGDSALYFCASSGLHEKRYGYTFGSGTRLTVV.

The V gene is TRBV2, the J gene TRBJ1-5; D not resolved. Germline values: CDR1 SNHLY, CDR2 FYNNEI. The CDR3 has 13 residues. V was pared by 5 bases and J by 4 bases, with 9 bases between. The CDR3 reads CASSPDGNQPQHF. The CDR3 nucleotides are TGTGCCAGCAGTCCCGACGGGAATCAGCCCCAGCATTTT.

The V and J genes are TRBV10-1 and TRBJ2-5; tentative D call: TRBD2 (5 bases). Per germline, CDR1 WNHNN and CDR2 SYGVQD (reference sequence). V was pared by 4 bases and J by 1 base, with 10 bases between. CDR3 length equals 14 residues. CDR3 sequence: CASSVGGPQETQYF. The DNA of the CDR3 is TGCGCCAGCAGTGTCGGCGGGCCCCAAGAGACCCAGTACTTC.

The chain couples TRBV7-3 to TRBJ2-1; 11 nucleotides line up with TRBD2. The CDR3 runs to 16 residues. V shed 4 bases and J 6 bases; nucleotides not matched to a gene: 8. Germline V CDR1 and CDR2: SGHTA, FQGTGA. The CDR3 DNA reads TGTGCCAGCAGCTCTCAATCTAGCGGGGGGCGCAATGAGCAGTTCTTC. Its protein is CASSSQSSGGRNEQFF.

The rearrangement uses TRBV9 and TRBJ1-4; 9 bases match TRBD1. The CDR3 sequence is 14 residues long. Germline assignment: CDR1 SGDLS and CDR2 YYNGEE. Trimming removed 3 bases from V and 5 bases from J; junction bases left unmatched: 2. The CDR3 DNA follows: TGTGCCAGCAGCGACGGGACAGGGAATGAAAAACTGTTTTTT. It is translated as CASSDGTGNEKLFF.

The chain has TRBV5-1 and TRBJ2-5; TRBD2 might be the D (5 bases). Looked up from germline, CDR1 is SGHRS and CDR2 is YFSETQ. The CDR3 has 13 amino acids. Trimming took 4 bases from V and 1 from J, leaving 8 bases between them. For the CDR3, the DNA is TGCGCCAGCAGCGAGACTACCCAAGAGACCCAGTACTTC. Its translation is CASSETTQETQYF. Looking up the rest from reference TRBV5-1 and TRBJ2-5 gives the full variable domain: KAGVTQTPRYLIKTRGQQVTLSCSPISGHRSVSWYQQTPGQGLQFLFEYFSETQRNKGNFPGRFSGRQFSNSRSEMNVSTLELGDSALYLCASSETTQETQYFGPGTRLLVL.

This chain links TRBV18 with TRBJ1-2; D is undetermined. Germline loops: CDR1 KGHSH, CDR2 LQKENI. V was pared by 3 bases and J by 0 bases, with 8 bases between. The CDR3 totals 14 residues. CDR3 amino acids: CASSPTETNYGYTF. The CDR3 DNA follows: TGTGCCAGCTCACCGACGGAGACTAACTATGGCTACACCTTC.